These T cell receptor beta chains were read from a single sample in a study of neurological immune-mediated disorders. TCRdb reprocessed the 5' RACE reads via MiXCR and lists one record per CDR3 protein. The profile covers about 74,000 distinct CDR3 sequences, with around 5.5% appearing a single time and about 8% taken by the ten largest. Sequencing was performed on PBMCs. These TCRs come from a man younger than 35 with multiple sclerosis. The CDR3 runs from the conserved cysteine through the conserved F or W. D genes are given only for firm matches. The size of a clone is reported for some rows only, either as once, few or many, or as a class for expanded clones.

-	TRBV28	13	many	TRBJ2-2	TGTGCCAGCTGCACAGGGAACACCGGGGAGCTGTTTTTT	CASCTGNTGELFF
TRBD2	TRBV7-2	20	many	TRBJ2-7	TGTGCCAGCAGCCCTTCCTTTGCGACTAGCGGAAGTAGGGGCTCCTACGAGCAGTACTTC	CASSPSFATSGSRGSYEQYF
-	TRBV9	16	many	TRBJ2-1	TGTGCCAGCAGCGTCTTTCGGGGCGCCTCCTACAATGAGCAGTTCTTC	CASSVFRGASYNEQFF
TRBD1	TRBV10-3	14	many	TRBJ2-7	TGTGCCATCAGTGACCCGGACAGGGGCTACGAGCAGTACTTC	CAISDPDRGYEQYF
-	TRBV5-1	13	few	TRBJ2-1	TGCGCCAGCAGAATCGGACTGGCCAATGAGCAGTTCTTC	CASRIGLANEQFF
-	TRBV11-2	13	many	TRBJ1-2	TGTGCCAGCAGCCGGTCGGGGAAGCGTGGCTACACCTTC	CASSRSGKRGYTF
TRBD1	TRBV9	18	many	TRBJ1-1	TGTGCCAGCAGCGCTCGACAGGGGGTTAGGGTCCCCGGCACTGAAGCTTTCTTT	CASSARQGVRVPGTEAFF
-	TRBV28	14	many	TRBJ2-7	TGTGCCAGCAGTTTAGGTCCTACCCCCTACGAGCAGTACTTC	CASSLGPTPYEQYF
-	TRBV6-5	17	many	TRBJ1-5	TGTGCCAGCAGTCCCTTGGGGGTGGCTGTCAGCAATCAGCCCCAGCATTTT	CASSPLGVAVSNQPQHF
TRBD1	TRBV6-1	16	many	TRBJ2-1	TGTGCCAGCAGCCGTTTACAGGGGTTGGCGTACAATGAGCAGTTCTTC	CASSRLQGLAYNEQFF
TRBD1	TRBV7-2	13	many	TRBJ1-2	TGTGCCAGCAGCTTAATGGGACAGCCTAGAACCACCTTC	CASSLMGQPRTTF
TRBD2	TRBV5-1	15	many	TRBJ2-3	TGCGCCAGCAGCTTTGAGACGGGAGGCGCAGATACGCAGTATTTT	CASSFETGGADTQYF
TRBD1	TRBV4-3	15	-	TRBJ1-1	TGCGCCAGCAGCCTTTGGGACAGGGGGAACACTGAAGCTTTCTTT	CASSLWDRGNTEAFF
-	TRBV5-1	13	many	TRBJ2-1	TGCGCCAGCAGCTTAGTCCGCTTGGAAGAGCAGTTCTTC	CASSLVRLEEQFF
TRBD2	TRBV6-5	15	many	TRBJ2-1	TGTGCCAGCAGCCCAATAGCGGGAGAATACAATGAGCAGTTCTTC	CASSPIAGEYNEQFF